This T cell receptor (beta chain) was observed in a study of OX40 agonist ivuxolimab in advanced cancers. Across the whole study: Ivuxolimab doses were 0.01, 0.1, 0.3, 1.5, 3 or 10 mg/kg every 2 weeks. General observations from the study: Expansion of clones was among the lowest in partial responders at 0.1-3.0 mg/kg.

Germline lookup yields CDR1 SGHRS and CDR2 YFSETQ. The V end was cut by 6 bases, the J end by 0 bases, with 11 bases between. This CDR3 region has 14 residues. Clones were sequenced by immunoSEQ multiplex PCR, and TCRdb holds only the in-frame ones, with some missing. The sample yields 55,000 to 70,000 clones, about 86% seen once. A note on this clone: Antigen: not known.

Anyone with autoimmune disease history or systemic immunosuppression was excluded. Source: CD4+ or CD8+ T cells sorted from blood, taken in a trial of the OX40 agonist ivuxolimab. The genes are TRBV5-1 and TRBJ2-3, with a possible D match to TRBD2 (6 bases). This TCR was recovered from an adult with an advanced solid tumor such as melanoma, head and neck, liver or kidney cancer. CDR3 sequence reads: CASTQGLSTDTQYF. The DNA for the CDR3 is TGCGCCAGCACCCAGGGACTGAGCACAGATACGCAGTATTTT.